This entry concerns a single TCR beta chain. No antigen is known for it. The record originates from a study of cytomegalovirus exposure and HLA in healthy donors. General study results and limits: Common viral pathogens (according to a later analysis) appeared linked to several of the most significant clusters.

Amplification used 60 Vbeta primers and 13 Jbeta primers. Assay used: immunoSEQ multiplex PCR; TCRdb lists only in-frame clones, some missing. The sample includes 40,000 to 50,000 clones. This CDR3 contains 16 residues. Trimming removed 2 bases from V and 0 bases from J, with 13 bases in between. CDR1 is MGHRA, CDR2 YSYEKL, per germline. The J gene is TRBJ1-2, the V gene TRBV4-1; D gene uncertain. The specimen was PBMCs. This receptor was identified in a middle-aged woman in good health and CMV-seronegative. The CDR3 protein is CASSQTSRRANYGYTF. The DNA for the CDR3 is TGCGCCAGCAGCCAAACCAGCAGGCGAGCTAACTATGGCTACACCTTC.